These 8 T cell receptor beta chains share one sample of origin, sequenced in a study of blood T cell repertoires in COVID-19. Here immunoSEQ multiplex PCR was the method, and the copy in TCRdb shows in-frame clones only, minus some. Found here are 110,000 to 150,000 clones, approximately 80% of them singletons; the top ten hold around 8.5%. The specimen was peripheral blood. The receptor set was obtained from a human donor in a cohort sampled during active COVID-19.

The rearrangement joins TRBV7-9 to TRBJ2-7; 10 nucleotides line up with TRBD1. This CDR3 comprises 16 residues. Losses at the gene ends were 4 bases for V and 5 bases for J; bases not matched to a gene: 11. Germline-derived CDR1 and CDR2 are SEHNR and FQNEAQ (reference sequence). CDR3: CASSSAGTGVVHEQYF. The CDR3 bases are TGTGCCAGCAGCTCCGCCGGGACAGGGGTAGTCCACGAGCAGTACTTC.

The CDR3 nucleotides are TGTGCCAGCTCTTTGGGACTAGCGTCCAACAATGAGCAGTTCTTC. This sequence encodes CASSLGLASNNEQFF. The chain couples TRBV18 to TRBJ2-1, with 10 nucleotides matching TRBD2. CDR3 length equals 15 residues. The germline CDR1 and CDR2 sequences are KGHSH and LQKENI. Losses at the gene ends were 6 bases for V and 5 bases for J; bases not matched to a gene: 7.

There are a few counts of this clone. This sequence joins TRBV28 and TRBJ2-3; 10 positions match TRBD2. V lost 7 bases, J lost 9 bases, and 13 bases stayed unmatched. The CDR3 totals 15 residues. Germline-derived CDR1 and CDR2 are MDHEN and SYDVKM. The CDR3 sequence: CASTPRGLAGATQYF. The CDR3 coding sequence is TGTGCCAGCACTCCCCGGGGGCTAGCGGGAGCAACGCAGTATTTT.

The V gene is TRBV28, the J gene TRBJ2-7, with TRBD2 as a possible D gene (7 bases). Germline V gene sequence: CDR1 MDHEN, CDR2 SYDVKM. The CDR3 runs 15 residues. V was shortened by 5 bases and J by 7 bases, with 21 bases between the two germline ends. The CDR3 sequence: CASSAPSGGGREQYF. In DNA form, the CDR3 reads TGTGCCAGCAGTGCCCCTAGCGGAGGGGGTCGGGAGCAGTACTTC.

The chain joins TRBV5-1 to TRBJ1-2; D remains unclear. CDR1 SGHRS and CDR2 YFSETQ come from the germline V gene. The CDR3 runs 15 residues. V was pared by 2 bases and J by 4 bases, with 15 bases between. CDR3 bases: TGCGCCAGCAGCTTATCCGGGGATCCCACCTATGGCTACACCTTC. Translated: CASSLSGDPTYGYTF.

J is TRBJ2-1 and V is TRBV7-8; 7 bases agree with TRBD2. The V gene end was trimmed by 5 bases and the J gene end by 0 bases; junction bases not matched to a gene: 10. The germline V gene has CDR1 SGHVS and CDR2 FQNEAQ. The CDR3 consists of 17 residues. CDR3 residues: CASSTPSGKLSYNEQFF. DNA for the CDR3: TGTGCCAGCAGCACGCCTAGCGGCAAACTCTCCTACAATGAGCAGTTCTTC.

This clone was observed a few times. This rearrangement joins TRBV7-9 to TRBJ2-2; 7 bases are shared with TRBD1. The junction had 3 bases not matched to a gene; V was cut back by 5 bases and J by 0 bases. Germline V CDR1 and CDR2: SEHNR, FQNEAQ (reference sequence). The CDR3 covers 15 residues. In nucleotides, the CDR3 is TGTGCCAGCAGCCCCGGGACAGCGAACACCGGGGAGCTGTTTTTT. Translated: CASSPGTANTGELFF. Filled out from reference TRBV7-9 and TRBJ2-2, the complete variable domain reads DTGVSQNPRHKITKRGQNVTFRCDPISEHNRLYWYRQTLGQGPEFLTYFQNEAQLEKSRLLSDRFSAERPKGSFSTLEIQRTEQGDSAMYLCASSPGTANTGELFFGEGSRLTVL.

The genes are TRBV27 and TRBJ1-2; 9 bases fit TRBD1. Germline loops: CDR1 MNHEY, CDR2 SMNVEV (reference sequence). V was pared by 2 bases and J by 4 bases, with 11 bases of the junction left unmatched. This CDR3 contains 17 residues. The CDR3 DNA sequence: TGTGCCAGCAGTTTAGAGGGACAGGGAGGTGACTTCTATGGCTACACCTTC. Translation gives CASSLEGQGGDFYGYTF.